The 5 T cell receptor beta chains presented below share a single source sample, sequenced in a study of graft-versus-host responses after intestinal transplantation. Profiled with immunoSEQ multiplex PCR; TCRdb holds only in-frame clones, not every one. The data hold under 100,000 clones, with 80% to 95% observed a single time. The sequences come from PBMCs, collected 450 to 480 days after intestinal transplant. Receptors were obtained from a human patient who received an intestinal transplant, so some T cells may come from the graft donor.

The chain links TRBV5-1 to TRBJ2-3, with D hard to call. The CDR3 covers 12 residues. Germline V lookup: CDR1 SGHRS, CDR2 YFSETQ. V was shortened by 4 bases and J by 6 bases, with 9 bases between the two germline ends. This CDR3 is CASSRGFDTQYF. DNA of the CDR3: TGCGCCAGCAGCCGAGGATTTGATACGCAGTATTTT.

The chain combines TRBV6-5 with TRBJ1-6; 7 positions match TRBD1. The V and J ends lost 5 bases and 10 bases, in that order; junction bases with no gene match: 5. This CDR3 has 13 amino acids. CDR1 is MNHEY, CDR2 SVGAGI, per germline. The CDR3: CASSADRSSPLHF. CDR3 bases: TGTGCCAGCAGTGCGGACAGGAGCTCACCCCTCCACTTT.

The chain carries TRBV5-1 and TRBJ1-5, with 11 bases identical to TRBD1. The ends lost 4 bases at V and 0 bases at J; junction bases unmatched: 3. The germline V gene has CDR1 SGHRS and CDR2 YFSETQ. The CDR3 contains 16 residues. The CDR3 DNA follows: TGCGCCAGCAGCCCCGGACAGGGGGCTAGCAATCAGCCCCAGCATTTT. It codes for CASSPGQGASNQPQHF.

The chain recombines TRBV13 with TRBJ2-3; 8 bases fit TRBD2. The V segment lost 5 bases and the J segment 5 bases; nucleotides outside the gene matches: 15. The CDR3 has 17 residues. Germline CDR1 PRHDT, CDR2 FYEKMQ (reference sequence). CDR3 in amino acids: CASSALGPGLVVDTQYF. The CDR3 DNA is TGTGCCAGCAGCGCCCTAGGCCCGGGACTAGTGGTAGATACGCAGTATTTT.

The sample holds a few counts of this clone. CDR3 bases: TGTGCCAGCAGTCCCCAGGGTGCTGACTATGGCTACACCTTC. Its protein product is CASSPQGADYGYTF. This chain connects TRBV6-5 to TRBJ1-2; D is perhaps TRBD1 (5 bases). V dropped 5 bases and J dropped 3 bases, with 13 bases sitting between them. The CDR3 spans 14 residues. Germline-derived CDR1 and CDR2 are MNHEY and SVGAGI.